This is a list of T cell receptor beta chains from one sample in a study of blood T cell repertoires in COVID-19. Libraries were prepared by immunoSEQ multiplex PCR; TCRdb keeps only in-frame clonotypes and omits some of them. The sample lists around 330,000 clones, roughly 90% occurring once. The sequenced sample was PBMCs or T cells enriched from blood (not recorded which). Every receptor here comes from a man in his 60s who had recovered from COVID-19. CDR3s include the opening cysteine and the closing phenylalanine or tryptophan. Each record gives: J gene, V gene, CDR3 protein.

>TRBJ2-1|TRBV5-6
CASSFDRVAYNEQFF
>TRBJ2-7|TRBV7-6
CASSPTPETGAYEQYF
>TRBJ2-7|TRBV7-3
CASSLTGVGLAGVQYF
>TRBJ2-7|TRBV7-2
CASSFFSGMRYEQYF
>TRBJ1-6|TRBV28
CASSLSGQGGNSPLHF
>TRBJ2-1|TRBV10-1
CASSGGTTSGEQFF
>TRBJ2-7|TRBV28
CASSFGGSSYEQYF
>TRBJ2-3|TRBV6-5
CASLPRGESTDTQYF
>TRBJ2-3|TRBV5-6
CASSFTGGVADTQYF
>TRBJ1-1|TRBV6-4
CASSDSIGSQGAFF
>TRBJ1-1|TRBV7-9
CASSLALSGTNTEAFF
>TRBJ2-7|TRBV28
CASSSPGLAGSSYEQYF
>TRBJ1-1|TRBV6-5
CASSRPQGRGTEAFF
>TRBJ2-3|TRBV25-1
CATSDSSTDTQYF
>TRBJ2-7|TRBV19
CASSIGGFNYEQYF
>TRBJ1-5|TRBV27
CASSARQGGQPQHF
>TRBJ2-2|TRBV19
CASSIVERNTGELFF
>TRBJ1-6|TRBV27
CASSLRRLGDSPLHF
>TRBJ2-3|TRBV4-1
CASRDLGTDTQYF
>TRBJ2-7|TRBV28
CASRQTGVWYEQYF
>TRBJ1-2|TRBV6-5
CASSSSGQGGYGYTF
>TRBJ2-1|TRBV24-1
CATSDPQMRSSYNEQFF
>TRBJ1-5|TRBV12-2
CASRFLRRPGGYQPQHF
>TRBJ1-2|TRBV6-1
CASSDNPDYGYTF
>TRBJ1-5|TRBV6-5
CASSYSGVSNQPQHF
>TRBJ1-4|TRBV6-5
CASSYGQPTNEKLFF